These T cell receptor beta chains were read from a single sample in a study of shared clonotypes between healthy human individuals. Libraries were prepared by immunoSEQ multiplex PCR; TCRdb keeps only in-frame clonotypes and omits some of them. Among hundreds of thousands of clones listed, 95% to 97% were seen once. Sequenced input: naive CD8+ T cells sorted from blood. The receptors here all came from a woman aged 30 to 39 in good health. The CDR3 runs from the conserved cysteine through the conserved F or W. D genes are given only for firm matches. Only some rows state a clone size, as once, few, many or a class for expanded clones.

V,D,J,size,DNA,CDR3
TRBV2,.,TRBJ2-3,.,TGTGCCAGCAGTGAAAGGGGATACTCTAGCACAGATACGCAGTATTTT,CASSERGYSSTDTQYF
TRBV7-9,.,TRBJ2-3,.,TGTGCCAGCAGCCCAAGAGATAGGGACGGTCTCTGGCGAGATACGCAGTATTTT,CASSPRDRDGLWRDTQYF
TRBV19,.,TRBJ2-2,.,TGTGCCAGTAGTCCCGTTTTAGGGGAAACCGGGGAGCTGTTTTTT,CASSPVLGETGELFF
TRBV5-5,.,TRBJ2-3,.,TGTGCCAGCAGCTTGGTGGGGGGAGCAGATACGCAGTATTTT,CASSLVGGADTQYF
TRBV28,.,TRBJ2-7,.,TGTGCCAGCAGTCCAACGTCCTACGAGCAGTACTTC,CASSPTSYEQYF
TRBV25-1,.,TRBJ1-2,.,TGTGCCAGCAGTGACCAGCCTAACTATGGCTACACCTTC,CASSDQPNYGYTF
TRBV27,.,TRBJ2-1,.,TGTGCCAGCAGTTTCGGGCTCGGTGAGCAGTTCTTC,CASSFGLGEQFF
TRBV9,.,TRBJ2-2,.,TGTGCCGGCGGTGAGGGAGACACCGGGGAGCTGTTTTTT,CAGGEGDTGELFF
TRBV6-1,TRBD2,TRBJ2-5,once,TGTGCCAGCAGTGAAGCCCAGTGGGGACTAGCCCCCGGAGAGACCCAGTACTTC,CASSEAQWGLAPGETQYF
TRBV7-2,.,TRBJ2-5,.,TGTGCCAGCAGCTTAGAGGAAGCGACCCCCCAAGAGACCCAGTACTTC,CASSLEEATPQETQYF
TRBV2,.,TRBJ2-7,.,TGTGCCAGCGAATACAGGGTTATGAACTACGAGCAGTACTTC,CASEYRVMNYEQYF
TRBV5-8,.,TRBJ2-1,.,TGTGCCAGCAGCTTGATTGTGCGTGGGGATGGTGAGCAGTTCTTC,CASSLIVRGDGEQFF
TRBV28,.,TRBJ1-2,.,TGTGCCAGCAGTTACGGGGGTTTTGATGGCTACACCTTC,CASSYGGFDGYTF
TRBV15,TRBD2,TRBJ2-2,.,TGTGCCACCAGCGAAGGACTAGCGAACACCGGGGAGCTGTTTTTT,CATSEGLANTGELFF
TRBV6-5,.,TRBJ2-6,.,TGTGCCAGCAGTTACCAATCAACCTCTGGGGCCAACGTCCTGACTTTC,CASSYQSTSGANVLTF
TRBV28,.,TRBJ1-1,.,TGTGCCAGCAGTCTAACCCCGGACGGGGGTGCTTTCTTT,CASSLTPDGGAFF
TRBV5-5,TRBD1,TRBJ1-2,.,TGTGCCAGCAGCTTGTCTCATGGGGACAGGGTAGACTATGGCTACACCTTC,CASSLSHGDRVDYGYTF
TRBV27,.,TRBJ1-2,.,TGTGCCAGCAGTTCGTCCTCCGGGTCCCTGGATGGCTACACCTTC,CASSSSSGSLDGYTF
TRBV28,TRBD1,TRBJ1-1,.,TGTGCCAGCAGCTTGAGGACAGGGTTTTTCTACACTGAAGCTTTCTTT,CASSLRTGFFYTEAFF
TRBV30,.,TRBJ2-5,few,TGTGCCTTCAGGGGGGTTACGGGGACCCAGTACTTC,CAFRGVTGTQYF
TRBV28,.,TRBJ1-1,.,TGTGCCAGCACCCCAAGGAGCCTCCCGAACACTGAAGCTTTCTTT,CASTPRSLPNTEAFF
TRBV27,TRBD2,TRBJ2-7,.,TGTGCCAGCAGTTTATTAGCGGGAGTTTCCGAGCAGTACTTC,CASSLLAGVSEQYF
TRBV28,.,TRBJ2-7,.,TGTGCCAGCAGTTTCAGAGCCCACGAGCAGTACTTC,CASSFRAHEQYF
TRBV2,TRBD1,TRBJ1-3,.,TGTGCCAGCAGACAGGAGACAGGGCTTGGAAACACCATATATTTT,CASRQETGLGNTIYF
TRBV6-6,.,TRBJ2-7,.,TGTGCCAGCAGTTACGAAGGAGAGCAGTACTTC,CASSYEGEQYF
TRBV7-6,TRBD1,TRBJ1-2,.,TGTGCCAGCAGCTTTGGACAGGGGATTGCCTATGGCTACACCTTC,CASSFGQGIAYGYTF
TRBV5-1,TRBD1,TRBJ1-2,.,TGCGCCAGCAGCTTCGGACAGGGGAGCTATGGCTACACCTTC,CASSFGQGSYGYTF
TRBV2,TRBD1,TRBJ2-5,.,TGTGCCAGCAGTGCGGGACAGGCGTCCCAAGAGACCCAGTACTTC,CASSAGQASQETQYF
TRBV23-1,TRBD1,TRBJ2-7,.,TGCGCCAGCAATATGACAGGGGTAGGTCCATACGAGCAGTACTTC,CASNMTGVGPYEQYF